This TCR delta chain was captured by sequencing in a study of gamma-delta chains in newborns, infants, children (dated by TCRdb to between 2018 and 2021). Concerning the study at large: According to the study title, microbial exposure causes polyclonal expansion of innate gammadelta T cells right after birth. The study investigated how microbial exposure shaped innate gammadelta T cell populations in human newborns immediately after birth.

The germline V gene specifies GEAIGNYY as CDR1 and EKD as CDR2. The CDR3, cysteine through phenylalanine, is 17 amino acids long. Left in the record is the CDR3 DNA by itself, 51 bases read in frame from the first base. Instrument used: Illumina MiSeq. After TCRdb called clones again from the public reads with CATT, rows with identical DNA were merged. In this sample the table shows 2,200 or so delta-chain clones, around 1.5% of which occur a single time. About a third of the sample is in the top ten clones. Regarding this clone: What antigen it recognizes has not been identified. At one end, the junction sequence differs from germline, possibly due to a read error. The sample carries other DNA sequences with the same CDR3.

The receptor was isolated from a child who was a newborn, infant or young child, either healthy, febrile or measles-vaccinated (not recorded which). Rearrangement joined TRDV2 to TRDJ1; TRDD3 lines up with 8 middle nucleotides. The sample taken for sequencing was blood. The DNA sequence is TGTGCTTGTGATACTACTGGGGGTTTTGGGTACACCGATAAACTCATATTT. It translates as CACDTTGGFGYTDKLIF.